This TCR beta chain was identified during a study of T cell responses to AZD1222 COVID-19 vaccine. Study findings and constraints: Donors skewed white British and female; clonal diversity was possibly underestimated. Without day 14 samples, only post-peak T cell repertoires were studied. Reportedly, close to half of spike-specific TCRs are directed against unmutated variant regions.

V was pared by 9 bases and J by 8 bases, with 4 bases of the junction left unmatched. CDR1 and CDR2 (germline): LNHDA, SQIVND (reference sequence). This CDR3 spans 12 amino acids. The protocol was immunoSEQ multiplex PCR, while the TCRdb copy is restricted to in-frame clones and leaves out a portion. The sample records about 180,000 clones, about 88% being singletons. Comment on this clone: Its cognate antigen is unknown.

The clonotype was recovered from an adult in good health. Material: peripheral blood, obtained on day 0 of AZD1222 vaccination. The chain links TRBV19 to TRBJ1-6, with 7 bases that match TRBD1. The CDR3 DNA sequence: TGTGCCAGAAGACAGGGAGATTCACCCCTCCACTTT. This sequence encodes CARRQGDSPLHF.